This is a list of T cell receptor beta chains from one sample in a study of glioma-infiltrating T cells after dendritic cell vaccination. Some clones are missing from TCRdb's copy, which holds only in-frame ones; the method was immunoSEQ multiplex PCR. The sample holds around 62,000 clones; 80% to 85% are singletons and the top ten take 9.2%. The source material was blood, sampled before dendritic cell vaccination. The receptors were gathered from a human donor with glioblastoma. The CDR3 runs from the conserved cysteine through the conserved F or W. Fields, in order: J gene, D gene, clone size, V gene, CDR3 protein, CDR3 DNA. A D gene is named only where the DNA matches it firmly. Size is omitted from some rows. Given values are once, few, many or a class for expanded clones.

TRBJ2-7 TRBD1 . TRBV9 CASSESGGRADEQYF TGTGCCAGCAGCGAGTCAGGGGGTCGGGCGGACGAGCAGTACTTC
TRBJ2-2 TRBD2 . TRBV7-2 CASSLGVHRGGTGELFF TGTGCCAGCAGCTTAGGCGTTCATCGGGGGGGCACCGGGGAGCTGTTTTTT
TRBJ2-7 TRBD2 . TRBV5-1 CASSNPGGSGGRAGEQYF TGCGCCAGCAGCAATCCGGGGGGTAGCGGCGGGCGGGCCGGCGAGCAGTACTTC
TRBJ2-3 TRBD2 once TRBV27 CASSLLGLNTDTQYF TGTGCCAGCAGTTTACTGGGACTAAACACAGATACGCAGTATTTT
TRBJ1-5 TRBD1 . TRBV10-2 CASSEALGQGVAQHF TGCGCCAGCAGTGAGGCACTCGGACAGGGGGTCGCCCAGCATTTT
TRBJ2-6 TRBD2 . TRBV28 CASSLGGAGANVLTF TGTGCCAGCAGTTTAGGGGGGGCTGGGGCCAACGTCCTGACTTTC
TRBJ1-2 . once TRBV28 CASSLMEWRSGYTF TGTGCCAGCAGCTTGATGGAATGGAGAAGCGGCTACACCTTC
TRBJ2-2 TRBD1 . TRBV10-1 CASKSTGDTGELFF TGCGCCAGTAAATCGACAGGGGACACCGGGGAGCTGTTTTTT
TRBJ1-5 . few TRBV27 CASSLGGYGNQPQHF TGTGCCAGCAGTTTAGGGGGGTACGGCAATCAGCCCCAGCATTTT
TRBJ2-7 TRBD1 few TRBV27 CASSSHWDRQAYEQYF TGTGCCAGCAGTTCTCACTGGGACAGGCAAGCCTACGAGCAGTACTTC
TRBJ1-1 . . TRBV6-1 CASSEPGHSMNTEAFF TGTGCCAGCAGTGAACCGGGACACTCTATGAACACTGAAGCTTTCTTT
TRBJ2-2 TRBD2 . TRBV2 CASRPGLANTGELFF TGTGCCAGCAGGCCGGGACTAGCGAACACCGGGGAGCTGTTTTTT